This T cell receptor (beta chain) was captured in a study of OX40 agonist ivuxolimab in advanced cancers. Background on the whole study: The costimulatory receptor OX40 (CD134) was targeted by ivuxolimab, a fully human IgG2 agonistic monoclonal antibody. Partial responses occurred in three dose-escalation patients: two with cutaneous melanoma and one with hepatocellular carcinoma. The point of sequencing TCRbeta in the periphery was to test whether ivuxolimab changed TCR sequence diversity and drove clonal T-cell expansion. In the dose-escalation cohort, 82.7% of patients were male, and the mean age was around 60 years, with a range of roughly 23 to 85. The paper covers the monotherapy dose-escalation part of the phase I ivuxolimab trial, which included N of about 50 patients. Prior anti-PD-1, anti-PD-L1 or anti-CTLA-4 therapy was permitted, and approximately 41% of dose-escalation patients had received checkpoint inhibitors. Intravenous ivuxolimab was administered to patients every 2 weeks at six dose levels: 0.01, 0.1, 0.3, 1.5, 3 and 10 mg/kg. Among the 50 to 55 dose-escalation patients, roughly 20 had hepatocellular carcinoma, approximately 15 melanoma, 9 renal cell carcinoma and 9 head and neck cancer. On the study overall, not on this receptor specifically: Low levels of normalized T-cell clonal expansion were also seen in some patients who did not respond. Partial responders in the 0.1-3.0 mg/kg groups had among the lowest normalized peripheral clonal expansion, especially among CD8+ T cells. The antigen specificity of the clonally expanded peripheral T cells was not determined. After ivuxolimab, expanded clones were on average more numerous among CD8+ T cells than among CD4+ T cells. At doses from 0.1 to 3.0 mg/kg, clonal expansion was seen in both CD4+ and CD8+ blood T cells between baseline and week 6.

Spanning cysteine to phenylalanine, the CDR3 consists of 15 amino acids. Only the CDR3 DNA is retained, 45 bases long and in frame from the first base. CDR1 PRHDT and CDR2 FYEKMQ are derived from the germline V gene (reference sequence). Trimming leaves V shorter by 3 bases and J shorter by 4 bases, with the junction holding 8 bases beyond the gene matches. In regard to this clone: The clone's antigen remains unknown. No per-base quality is available; no much larger clone lies one base away.

The trial excluded patients who had a history of autoimmune disease or who were on systemic immunosuppression. Peripheral blood for TCR sequencing was collected from all dose cohorts at baseline, on cycle 4 day 1, and on cycle 7 day 1. The samples were taken from a phase I, first-in-human, multicenter, open-label dose-escalation trial of ivuxolimab. The trial enrolled adults with locally advanced or metastatic head and neck squamous cell, hepatocellular, melanoma or renal cell carcinoma. Before TCR sequencing, CD4+ T cells and CD8+ T cells from peripheral blood were sorted into separate populations. Genomic DNA was isolated from the sorted cells so that the TCRbeta CDR3 region could be sequenced. The immunoSEQ Assay was used to sequence the TCRbeta CDR3 regions. Held by TCRdb, this immuneACCESS table contains in-frame sequences only and omits some clones. Under half of the omission traces to an unresolved V gene where checked; the cause of the rest is unknown. The sample table lists 45,000 to 65,000 clones, about nine tenths of them with a count of one. Around 14% of the sample goes to the ten largest clones.

Sequenced here: CD4+ or CD8+ T cells sorted from blood, sampled in a trial of the OX40 agonist ivuxolimab. This clonotype was obtained from an adult with an advanced solid tumor such as melanoma, head and neck, liver or kidney cancer. The chain couples TRBV13 to TRBJ2-7, with 8 junctional bases fitting TRBD1. The CDR3 loop reads CASSFQGQGTYEQYF. The DNA sequence is TGTGCCAGCAGCTTTCAAGGACAGGGTACTTACGAGCAGTACTTC.